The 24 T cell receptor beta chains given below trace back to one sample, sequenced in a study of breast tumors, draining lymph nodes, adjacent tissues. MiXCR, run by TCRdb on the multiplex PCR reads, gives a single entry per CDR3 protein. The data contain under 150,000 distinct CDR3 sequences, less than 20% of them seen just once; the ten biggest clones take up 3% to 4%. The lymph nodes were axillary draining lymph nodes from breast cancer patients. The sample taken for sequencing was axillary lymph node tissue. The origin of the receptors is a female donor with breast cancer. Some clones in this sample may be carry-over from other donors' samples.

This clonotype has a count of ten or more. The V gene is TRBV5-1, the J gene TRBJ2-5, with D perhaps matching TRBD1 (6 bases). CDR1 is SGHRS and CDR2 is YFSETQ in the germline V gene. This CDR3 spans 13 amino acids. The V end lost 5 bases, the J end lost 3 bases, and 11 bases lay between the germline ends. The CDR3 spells CASSHPGEETQYF. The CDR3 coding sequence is TGCGCCAGCAGTCACCCAGGGGAAGAGACCCAGTACTTC.

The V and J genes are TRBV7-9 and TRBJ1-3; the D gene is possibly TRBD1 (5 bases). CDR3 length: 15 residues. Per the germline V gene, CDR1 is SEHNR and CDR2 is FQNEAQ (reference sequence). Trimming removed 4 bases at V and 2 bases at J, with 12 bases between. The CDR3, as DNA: TGTGCCAGCAGCTCGGACACCGACCCTGGAAACACCATATATTTT. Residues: CASSSDTDPGNTIYF.

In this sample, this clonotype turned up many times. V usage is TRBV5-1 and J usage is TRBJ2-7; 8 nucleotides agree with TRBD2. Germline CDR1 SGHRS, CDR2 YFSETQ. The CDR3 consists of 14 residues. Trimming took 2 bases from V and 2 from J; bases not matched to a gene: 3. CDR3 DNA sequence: TGCGCCAGCAGCTTAGCGGGGGAGACCTACGAGCAGTACTTC. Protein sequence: CASSLAGETYEQYF.

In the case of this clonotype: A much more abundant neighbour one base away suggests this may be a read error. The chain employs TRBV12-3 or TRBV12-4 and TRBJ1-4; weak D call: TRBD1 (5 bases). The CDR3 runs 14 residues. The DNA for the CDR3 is TGTGCCAGCAGACCTGGGGGGGGAGGAGAAAGACTGTTTTTT. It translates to CASRPGGGGERLFF.

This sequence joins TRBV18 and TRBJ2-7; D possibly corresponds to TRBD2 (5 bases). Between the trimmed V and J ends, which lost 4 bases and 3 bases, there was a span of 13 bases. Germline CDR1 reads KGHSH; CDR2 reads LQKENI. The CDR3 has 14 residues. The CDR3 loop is CASSLLDSYYEQYF. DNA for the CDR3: TGTGCCAGCTCACTTCTGGACTCTTACTACGAGCAGTACTTC.

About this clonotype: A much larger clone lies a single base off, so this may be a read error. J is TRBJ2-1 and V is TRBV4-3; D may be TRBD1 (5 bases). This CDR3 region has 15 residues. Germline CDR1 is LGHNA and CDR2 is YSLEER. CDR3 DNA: TGCGCCAACAGCCAAGATGTCGCAGGGCTCGATGAGCAGTTCTTC. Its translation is CANSQDVAGLDEQFF.

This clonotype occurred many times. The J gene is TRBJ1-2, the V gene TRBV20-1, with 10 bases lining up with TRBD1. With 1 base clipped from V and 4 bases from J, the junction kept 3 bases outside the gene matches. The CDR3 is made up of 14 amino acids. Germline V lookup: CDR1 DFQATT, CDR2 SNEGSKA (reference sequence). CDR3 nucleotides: TGCAGTGCTAGAGTGACAGGGGGCGGCTATGGCTACACCTTC. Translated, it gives CSARVTGGGYGYTF.

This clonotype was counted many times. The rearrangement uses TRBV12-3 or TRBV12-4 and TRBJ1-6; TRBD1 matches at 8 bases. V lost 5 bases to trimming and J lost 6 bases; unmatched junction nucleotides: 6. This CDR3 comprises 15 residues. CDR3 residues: CASSPRTGTNSPLHF. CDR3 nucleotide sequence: TGTGCCAGCAGTCCCCGGACAGGGACTAATTCACCCCTCCACTTT.

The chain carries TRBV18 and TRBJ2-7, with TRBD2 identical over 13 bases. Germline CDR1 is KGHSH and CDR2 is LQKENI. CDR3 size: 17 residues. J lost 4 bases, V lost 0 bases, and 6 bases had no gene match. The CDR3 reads CASSPPPGLAGAYEQYF. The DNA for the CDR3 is TGTGCCAGCTCACCACCCCCTGGACTAGCGGGAGCATACGAGCAGTACTTC.

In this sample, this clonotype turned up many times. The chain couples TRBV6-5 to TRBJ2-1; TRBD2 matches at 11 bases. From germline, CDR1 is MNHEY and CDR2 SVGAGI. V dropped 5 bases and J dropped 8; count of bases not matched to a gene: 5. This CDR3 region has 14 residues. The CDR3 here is CASSTTSGVYEQFF. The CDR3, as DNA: TGTGCCAGCAGTACGACTAGCGGGGTATATGAGCAGTTCTTC.

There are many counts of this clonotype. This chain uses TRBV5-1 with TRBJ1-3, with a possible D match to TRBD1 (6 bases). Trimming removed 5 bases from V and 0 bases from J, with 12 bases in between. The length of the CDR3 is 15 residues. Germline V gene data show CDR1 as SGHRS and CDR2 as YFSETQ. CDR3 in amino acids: CASRIDRNSGNTIYF. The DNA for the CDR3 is TGCGCCAGCAGGATCGACAGGAACTCTGGAAACACCATATATTTT.

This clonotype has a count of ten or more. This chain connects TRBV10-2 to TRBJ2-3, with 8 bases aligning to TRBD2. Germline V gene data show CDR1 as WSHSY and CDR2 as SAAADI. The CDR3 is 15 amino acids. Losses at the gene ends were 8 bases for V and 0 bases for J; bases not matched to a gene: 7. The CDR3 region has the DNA TGCGCCAGCGAAGAGACTAGCGCAAGCACAGATACGCAGTATTTT. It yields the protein CASEETSASTDTQYF.

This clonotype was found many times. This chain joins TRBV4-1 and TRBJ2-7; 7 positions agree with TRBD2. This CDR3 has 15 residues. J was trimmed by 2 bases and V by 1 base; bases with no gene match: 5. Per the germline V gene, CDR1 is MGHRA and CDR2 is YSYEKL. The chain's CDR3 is CASSQGVAGTYEQYF. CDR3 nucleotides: TGCGCCAGCAGCCAAGGAGTAGCGGGCACCTACGAGCAGTACTTC.

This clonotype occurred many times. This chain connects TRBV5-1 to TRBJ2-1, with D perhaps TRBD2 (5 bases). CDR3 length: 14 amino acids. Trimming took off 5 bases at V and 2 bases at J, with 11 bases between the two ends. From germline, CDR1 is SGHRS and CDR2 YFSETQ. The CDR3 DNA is TGCGCCAGCAGGAAGCAGGAGGCCTACAATGAGCAGTTCTTC. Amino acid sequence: CASRKQEAYNEQFF.

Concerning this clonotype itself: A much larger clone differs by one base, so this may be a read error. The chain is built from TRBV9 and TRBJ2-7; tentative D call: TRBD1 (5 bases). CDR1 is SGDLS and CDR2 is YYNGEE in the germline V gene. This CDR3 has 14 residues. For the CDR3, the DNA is TGTGCCAGCAGCGTAACAGACAGCTCCTACGAGCGGTACTTC. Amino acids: CASSVTDSSYERYF.

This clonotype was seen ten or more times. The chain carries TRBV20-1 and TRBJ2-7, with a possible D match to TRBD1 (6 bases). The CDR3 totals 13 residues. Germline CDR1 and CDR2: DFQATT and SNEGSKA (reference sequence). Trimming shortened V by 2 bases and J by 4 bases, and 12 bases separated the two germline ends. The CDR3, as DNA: TGCAGTGCTAGACCTGGCAGGGGTTACGAGCAGTACTTC. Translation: CSARPGRGYEQYF.

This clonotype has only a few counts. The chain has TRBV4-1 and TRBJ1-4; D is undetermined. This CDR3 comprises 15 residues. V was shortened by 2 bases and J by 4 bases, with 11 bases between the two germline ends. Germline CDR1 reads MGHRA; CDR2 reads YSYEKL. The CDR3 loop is CASSQTQGLNEKLFF. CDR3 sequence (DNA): TGCGCCAGCAGCCAAACACAAGGTCTTAATGAAAAACTGTTTTTT.

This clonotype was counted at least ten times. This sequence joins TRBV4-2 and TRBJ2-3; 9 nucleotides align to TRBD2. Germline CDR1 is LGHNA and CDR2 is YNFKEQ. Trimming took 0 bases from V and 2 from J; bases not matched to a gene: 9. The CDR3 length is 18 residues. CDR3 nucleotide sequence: TGTGCCAGCAGCCAAGACAGACTAGCGGAGAGGGTCACAGATACGCAGTATTTT. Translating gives CASSQDRLAERVTDTQYF.

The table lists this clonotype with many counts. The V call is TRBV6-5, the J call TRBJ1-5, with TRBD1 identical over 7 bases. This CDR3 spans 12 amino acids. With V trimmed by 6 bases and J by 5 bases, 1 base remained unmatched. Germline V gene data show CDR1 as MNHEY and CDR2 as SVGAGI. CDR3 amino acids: CASSTGDQPQHF. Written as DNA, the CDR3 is TGTGCCAGCAGCACAGGGGATCAGCCCCAGCATTTT.

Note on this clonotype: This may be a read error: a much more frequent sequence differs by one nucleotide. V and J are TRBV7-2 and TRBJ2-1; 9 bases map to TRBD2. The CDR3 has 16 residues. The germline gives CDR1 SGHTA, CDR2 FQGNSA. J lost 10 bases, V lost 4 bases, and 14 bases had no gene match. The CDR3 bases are TGTGCCAGCAGCTCAGGAGGTCTAGCGGGGCGCGGGGAGCAGTTCTTC. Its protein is CASSSGGLAGRGEQFF.

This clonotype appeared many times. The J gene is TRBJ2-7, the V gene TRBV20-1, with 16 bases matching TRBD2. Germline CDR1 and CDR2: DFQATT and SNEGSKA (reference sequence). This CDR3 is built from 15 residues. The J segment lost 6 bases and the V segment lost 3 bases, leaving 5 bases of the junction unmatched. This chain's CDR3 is CSARGTSGRGGEQYF. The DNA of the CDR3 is TGCAGTGCTAGGGGGACTAGCGGGAGGGGAGGCGAGCAGTACTTC.

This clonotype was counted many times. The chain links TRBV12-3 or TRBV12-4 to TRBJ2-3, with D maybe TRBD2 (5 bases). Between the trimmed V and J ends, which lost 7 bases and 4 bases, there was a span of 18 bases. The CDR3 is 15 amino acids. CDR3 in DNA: TGTGCCAGCACTCACCCCGGGATGCCCCCAGATACGCAGTATTTT. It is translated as CASTHPGMPPDTQYF.

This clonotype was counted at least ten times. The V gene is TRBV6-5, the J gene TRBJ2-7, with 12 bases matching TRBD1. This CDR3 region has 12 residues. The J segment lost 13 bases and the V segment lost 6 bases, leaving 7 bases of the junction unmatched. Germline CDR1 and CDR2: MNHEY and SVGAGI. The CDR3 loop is CASSRDRGRLYF. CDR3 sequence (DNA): TGTGCCAGCAGCCGGGACAGGGGGCGCCTTTACTTC.

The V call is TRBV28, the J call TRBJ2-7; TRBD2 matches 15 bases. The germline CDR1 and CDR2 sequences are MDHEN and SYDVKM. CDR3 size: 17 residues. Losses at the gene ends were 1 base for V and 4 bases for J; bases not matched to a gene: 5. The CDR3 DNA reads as TGTGCCAGCAGTTTATCTTTTGGGACTAGCGGGAGGTACGAGCAGTACTTC. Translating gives CASSLSFGTSGRYEQYF.